The entry that follows covers one T cell receptor (beta chain) sequence. The data belong to a study of blood T cell repertoires in COVID-19. CDR3 length: 14 residues. The germline gives CDR1 SGHRS, CDR2 YFSETQ. V trimming: 3 bases; J trimming: 5 bases; junction bases outside the gene matches: 4. Measured with immunoSEQ multiplex PCR; TCRdb has only the in-frame clones, and not every one. The sample contains 50,000 to 80,000 clones, around 84% of which appear only once. This chain uses TRBV5-1 with TRBJ2-5; 10 nucleotides align to TRBD1. The sequenced material came from peripheral blood. The sequence was collected from a man over 45 with active COVID-19. The CDR3 coding sequence is TGCGCCAGCAGCTGGACAGGGGGAGAGGAGACCCAGTACTTC. Encoded protein: CASSWTGGEETQYF.